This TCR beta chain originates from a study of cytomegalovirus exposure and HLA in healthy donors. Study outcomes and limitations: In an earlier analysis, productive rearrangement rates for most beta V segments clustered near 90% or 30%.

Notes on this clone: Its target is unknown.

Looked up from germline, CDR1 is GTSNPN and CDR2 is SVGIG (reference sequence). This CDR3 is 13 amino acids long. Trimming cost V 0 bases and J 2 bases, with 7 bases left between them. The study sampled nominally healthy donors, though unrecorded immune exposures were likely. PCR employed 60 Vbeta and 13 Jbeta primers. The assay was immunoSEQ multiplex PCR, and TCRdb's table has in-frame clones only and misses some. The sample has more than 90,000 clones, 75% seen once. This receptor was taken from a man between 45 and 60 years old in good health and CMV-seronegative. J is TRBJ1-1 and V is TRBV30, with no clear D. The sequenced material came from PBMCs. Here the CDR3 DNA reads TGTGCCTGGAGTGTTAACATTAACACTGAAGCTTTCTTT. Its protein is CAWSVNINTEAFF.